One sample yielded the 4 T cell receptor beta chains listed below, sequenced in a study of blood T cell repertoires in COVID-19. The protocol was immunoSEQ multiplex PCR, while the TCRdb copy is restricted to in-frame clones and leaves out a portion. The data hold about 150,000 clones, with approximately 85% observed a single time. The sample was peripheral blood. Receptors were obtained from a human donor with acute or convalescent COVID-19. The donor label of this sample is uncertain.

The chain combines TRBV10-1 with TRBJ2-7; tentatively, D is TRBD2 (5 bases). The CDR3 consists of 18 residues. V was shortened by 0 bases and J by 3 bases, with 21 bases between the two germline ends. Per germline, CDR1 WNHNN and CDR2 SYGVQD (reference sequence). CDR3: CASSESMRARPAFYEQYV. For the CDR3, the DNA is TGCGCCAGCAGTGAGTCGATGAGGGCTAGACCGGCTTTCTACGAGCAGTACGTC.

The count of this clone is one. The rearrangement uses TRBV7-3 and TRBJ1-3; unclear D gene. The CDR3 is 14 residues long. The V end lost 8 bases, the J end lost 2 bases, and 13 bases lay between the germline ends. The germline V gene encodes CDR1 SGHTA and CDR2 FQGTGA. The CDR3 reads CASAEGSAGNTIYF. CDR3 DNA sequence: TGTGCCAGCGCGGAGGGCAGCGCTGGAAACACCATATATTTT.

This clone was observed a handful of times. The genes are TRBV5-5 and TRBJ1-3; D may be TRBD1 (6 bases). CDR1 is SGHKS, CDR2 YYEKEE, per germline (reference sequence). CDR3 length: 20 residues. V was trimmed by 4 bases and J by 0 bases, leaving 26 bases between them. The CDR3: CASSRTADTTGAYSGNTIYF. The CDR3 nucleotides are TGTGCCAGCAGCCGCACGGCCGATACGACAGGCGCCTACTCTGGAAACACCATATATTTT.

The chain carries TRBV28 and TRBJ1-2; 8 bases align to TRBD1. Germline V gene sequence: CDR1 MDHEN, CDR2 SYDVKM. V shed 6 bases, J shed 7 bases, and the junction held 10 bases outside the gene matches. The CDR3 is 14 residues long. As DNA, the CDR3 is TGTGCCAGCAGATTCCAGGGGGCGCGAGGTGGCTACACCTTC. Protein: CASRFQGARGGYTF.